Given below is one T cell receptor (beta chain) in context. Its cognate antigen is unknown. The germline gives CDR1 MDHEN, CDR2 SYDVKM. This CDR3 is built from 13 residues. The ends were cut back, 4 bases at V and 10 bases at J, with 14 bases in the middle. This record belongs to a study of cytomegalovirus exposure and HLA in healthy donors. Across the study: There were 100 million to 120 million unique TCR beta sequences, drawn from about 180 million T cells, in an earlier analysis.

The study's findings and limits: At a 0.05 false discovery rate, a later analysis found about 17,000 TCR beta sequences to be associated with HLA alleles. One variant, a missense change in DCLRE1C, was linked in a later analysis to TCR beta V- and J-gene trimming.

Primers: 60 Vbeta forward and 13 Jbeta reverse. Methods used by the authors: In a later analysis, some 11 million of approximately 81 million unique beta chains occurred in at least two donors. Assay: immunoSEQ multiplex PCR; the TCRdb copy retains only in-frame clones and omits some. That table gives V, J and clone size, and the DNA gave D and trimming. The table lists 150,000 or so clones, about 83% of them singletons, with around 4.1% in the top ten. Specimen: PBMCs. The J gene is TRBJ2-1, the V gene TRBV28, with TRBD1 as a possible D gene (6 bases). This TCR derives from a woman in her thirties or forties in good health and CMV-seronegative. The chain's CDR3 is CASSSRGLIEQFF. As DNA, the CDR3 is TGTGCCAGCAGTTCCAGGGGCTTAATAGAGCAGTTCTTC.